The rows below give T cell receptor beta chains drawn from one sample of a study of a mutant IDH1 vaccine in newly diagnosed glioma. Sequencing used immunoSEQ multiplex PCR; TCRdb keeps in-frame clones, though not all of them. Of tens of thousands of clones listed, about 81% were seen once; the top ten hold roughly 8.8%. These TCRs are of unknown antigen specificity. The sample consisted of PBMCs, taken from a glioma patient whose treatment included an IDH1 peptide vaccine. The receptors come from a middle-aged woman with glioma. Some clones in this sample may be carry-over from other donors' samples. CDR3s include the opening cysteine and the closing phenylalanine or tryptophan. A D gene is named only where the DNA matches it firmly. Only part of the rows carry a size: once, few, many, or a class if the clone is expanded.

d_call	v_call	j_call	clone_size	cdr3_aa	cdr3_nt
TRBD2	TRBV7-2	TRBJ2-5	-	CASSLARKAGVAQYF	TGTGCCAGCAGCTTAGCGCGAAAAGCGGGGGTGGCCCAGTACTTC
-	TRBV19	TRBJ2-1	-	CASRAGGSYNEQFF	TGTGCCAGTAGAGCCGGTGGTTCCTACAATGAGCAGTTCTTC
-	TRBV30	TRBJ2-7	-	CAWSPGVGYEQYF	TGTGCCTGGAGTCCCGGGGTAGGCTACGAGCAGTACTTC
TRBD2	TRBV6-4	TRBJ2-3	few	CASRGLAMTDTQYF	TGTGCCAGCAGGGGACTAGCGATGACAGATACGCAGTATTTT
-	TRBV9	TRBJ2-5	-	CASSVDVGRSLQETQYF	TGTGCCAGCAGCGTAGATGTGGGGCGCTCCCTCCAAGAGACCCAGTACTTC
TRBD1	TRBV7-2	TRBJ1-6	-	CASSLGDRASPLHF	TGTGCCAGCAGCTTAGGGGACAGGGCTTCACCCCTCCACTTT
TRBD1	TRBV6-5	TRBJ1-5	few	CASSRGQGHQPQHF	TGTGCCAGCAGCAGGGGACAGGGACATCAGCCCCAGCATTTT
-	TRBV7-2	TRBJ1-1	-	CASGMGVNTEAFF	TGTGCCAGCGGCATGGGGGTGAACACTGAAGCTTTCTTT
TRBD2	TRBV27	TRBJ2-1	-	CASSFDRLISGGAYNEQFF	TGTGCCAGCAGTTTTGATCGACTGATTAGCGGGGGGGCCTACAATGAGCAGTTCTTC
-	TRBV18	TRBJ1-2	-	CASSPPTNYGYTF	TGTGCCAGCTCACCACCGACTAACTATGGCTACACCTTC
-	TRBV6-5	TRBJ2-5	-	CASSPGEKTQYF	TGTGCCAGCAGTCCCGGGGAAAAGACCCAGTACTTC
-	TRBV6-6	TRBJ2-7	-	CASSFRTGEQYF	TGTGCCAGCAGTTTTAGGACGGGCGAGCAGTACTTC
-	TRBV5-5	TRBJ1-4	few	CASSLYGSDEKLFF	TGTGCCAGCAGCTTGTATGGCTCAGATGAAAAACTGTTTTTT
TRBD1	TRBV19	TRBJ1-5	-	CASSRGTGGGNQPQHF	TGTGCCAGTAGTAGAGGGACAGGGGGAGGCAATCAGCCCCAGCATTTT
-	TRBV20-1	TRBJ1-2	-	CSARRGGLHTF	TGCAGTGCTAGGCGGGGGGGGCTTCACACCTTC